The entry that follows covers one TCR beta chain sequence. The source of the sample is a study of naive and memory T cell subsets. V lost 3 bases and J lost 4, with 10 bases in between. This CDR3 spans 13 amino acids. Germline lookup yields CDR1 MDHEN and CDR2 SYDVKM. A UMI-containing oligonucleotide was joined by 3' ligation to the TCR cDNA template. Four PCR rounds used nested alpha and beta constant region primers plus the SP2 primer. Via MiXCR, TCRdb re-called the 5' RACE reads, giving one row per CDR3 protein. The sample yields roughly 60,000 distinct CDR3 sequences, 6% to 8.5% seen once. The genes are TRBV28 and TRBJ2-7; unclear D gene. The clonotype comes from a female donor in good health. In DNA, the CDR3 is TGTGCCAGCAGTTTGGCAGCGTTGTACGAGCAGTACTTC. Protein product: CASSLAALYEQYF.